This TCR beta chain emerged from a study of memory CD4+ T cells and cytomegalovirus serostatus. Some clones are missing from TCRdb's copy, which holds only in-frame ones; the method was immunoSEQ multiplex PCR. The sample has about 43,000 clones; under 80% are singletons. The sort gate was single viable CD3+CD4+CD8-CD45RO+ cells for memory CD4+ T cells. CDR1 and CDR2 from the germline V gene are SGHRS and YFSETQ. This CDR3 has 16 amino acids. V dropped 4 bases and J dropped 1; count of bases not matched to a gene: 9. This clonotype was obtained from an adult in good health and CMV-seronegative. Source material: memory CD4+ T cells from blood. The V call is TRBV5-1, the J call TRBJ2-5, with 8 nucleotides matching TRBD2. CDR3 amino acids: CASSHVQRGPQETQYF. Written as DNA, the CDR3 is TGCGCCAGCAGCCATGTCCAGCGGGGGCCCCAAGAGACCCAGTACTTC. Combining the CDR3 with reference TRBV5-1 and TRBJ2-5 gives the whole variable domain KAGVTQTPRYLIKTRGQQVTLSCSPISGHRSVSWYQQTPGQGLQFLFEYFSETQRNKGNFPGRFSGRQFSNSRSEMNVSTLELGDSALYLCASSHVQRGPQETQYFGPGTRLLVL.